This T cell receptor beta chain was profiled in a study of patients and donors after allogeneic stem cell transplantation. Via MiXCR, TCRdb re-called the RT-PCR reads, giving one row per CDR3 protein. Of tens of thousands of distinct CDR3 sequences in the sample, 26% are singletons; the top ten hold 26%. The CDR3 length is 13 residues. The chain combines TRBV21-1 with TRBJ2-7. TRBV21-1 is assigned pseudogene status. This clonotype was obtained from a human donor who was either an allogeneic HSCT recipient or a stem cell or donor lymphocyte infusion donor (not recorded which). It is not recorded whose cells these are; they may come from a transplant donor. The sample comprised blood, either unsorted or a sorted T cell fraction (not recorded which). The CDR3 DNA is TGTGCCAACCGATCTGGGTTGTTGTCCGAGCAGTACTTC. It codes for CANRSGLLSEQYF.